This entry describes one T cell receptor (beta chain). Its antigen is as yet unknown. The ends were cut back, 3 bases at V and 0 bases at J, with 9 bases in the middle. Germline assignment: CDR1 GTSNPN and CDR2 SVGIG (reference sequence). CDR3 size: 14 residues. These data originate in a study of shared clonotypes between healthy human individuals. In the source study's methods: Filtering was not the same, since immunoSEQ gave junction-only sequences without quality scores. The repertoire was sequenced with immunoSEQ multiplex PCR; TCRdb's copy has only in-frame clones and lacks some. V, J and clone size are taken as reported in that table, and D and trimming were inferred from the DNA itself. The data show about 590,000 clones, around 95% seen once. Naive CD8 cells lacked CD45RO, underwent positive selection for CCR7 and left out terminally differentiated effector memory CD45RA+ cells. Nashville, Tennessee was home to all donors, who were Caucasian adults.

Regarding the study as a whole: Sample collection involved blood only; tissue repertoires are likely different.

This chain connects TRBV30 to TRBJ2-1; tentatively, D is TRBD2 (6 bases). This clonotype originated in a young woman in good health. The sample consisted of naive CD8+ T cells sorted from blood. CDR3 sequence (DNA): TGTGCCTGGAGAGAGGACTACTCCTACAATGAGCAGTTCTTC. This encodes CAWREDYSYNEQFF.